The 8 T cell receptor beta chains below all came from one sample that was sequenced in a study of control samples from healthy donors and cancer patients. The assay was immunoSEQ multiplex PCR, and TCRdb's table has in-frame clones only and misses some. The sample includes more than 50,000 clones, 90% to 97% of them seen just once. Sequenced material: blood. All receptors come from a woman between 18 and 30 years old in good health.

V usage is TRBV30 and J usage is TRBJ1-2; a possible D gene is TRBD1 (5 bases). Trimming took 3 bases from V and 6 from J, leaving 17 bases between them. The germline V gene has CDR1 GTSNPN and CDR2 SVGIG (reference sequence). There are 14 residues in the CDR3. The CDR3 loop is CAWSLRGGGDGYTF. CDR3 in DNA: TGTGCCTGGAGCCTACGGGGGGGAGGAGATGGCTACACCTTC.

This clone was found once. This chain joins TRBV6-5 and TRBJ1-1; D uncertain. CDR3 size: 13 residues. Trimming cost V 5 bases and J 4 bases, with 11 bases left between them. The germline CDR1 and CDR2 sequences are MNHEY and SVGAGI. DNA of the CDR3: TGTGCCAGCAGTATTCTCGGCCTCACTGAAGCTTTCTTT. This encodes CASSILGLTEAFF.

The V and J genes are TRBV5-1 and TRBJ2-7; D call uncertain. CDR3 size: 13 residues. Per germline, CDR1 SGHRS and CDR2 YFSETQ. Deletions cut 0 bases from V and 1 base from J, with 5 bases between. The CDR3 spells CASSLDWSYEQYF. For the CDR3, the DNA is TGCGCCAGCAGCTTGGACTGGTCCTACGAGCAGTACTTC.

The rearrangement joins TRBV5-5 to TRBJ1-5; no clear D gene. The CDR3 consists of 14 residues. Trimming shortened V by 1 base and J by 1 base, and 6 bases separated the two germline ends. Germline CDR1 SGHKS, CDR2 YYEKEE (reference sequence). The CDR3: CASSLITSNQPQHF. The DNA of the CDR3 is TGTGCCAGCAGCTTGATCACAAGCAATCAGCCCCAGCATTTT. Complete variable domain (other parts from reference TRBV5-5 and TRBJ1-5): DAGVTQSPTHLIKTRGQQVTLRCSPISGHKSVSWYQQVLGQGPQFIFQYYEKEERGRGNFPDRFSARQFPNYSSELNVNALLLGDSALYLCASSLITSNQPQHFGDGTRLSIL.

The chain carries TRBV6-2 or TRBV6-3 and TRBJ2-1; 9 bases are a match to TRBD2. Germline V lookup: CDR1 MNHEY, CDR2 SVGEGT. The CDR3 covers 16 residues. The ends lost 6 bases at V and 1 base at J; junction bases unmatched: 7. The CDR3 DNA reads TGTGCCAGCAGCACAACCCTAGCGGGGTCCTACAATGAGCAGTTCTTC. Its protein is CASSTTLAGSYNEQFF.

The J gene is TRBJ1-1, the V gene TRBV5-4; unclear D gene. Trimming pared 7 bases from V and 3 bases from J, leaving 25 bases between. The CDR3 is made up of 17 amino acids. The germline gives CDR1 SGHNT, CDR2 YYREEE (reference sequence). In DNA form, the CDR3 reads TGTGCCAGCCCCCCGCCCGGGAGGAGCCCCTTGGACACTGAAGCTTTCTTT. This sequence encodes CASPPPGRSPLDTEAFF.

This rearrangement joins TRBV5-4 to TRBJ2-1; D gene unclear. This CDR3 contains 11 residues. CDR1 SGHNT and CDR2 YYREEE come from the germline V gene (reference sequence). V lost 3 bases and J lost 6, with 4 bases in between. The CDR3 coding sequence is TGTGCCAGCAGCTCTATCAATGAGCAGTTCTTC. This gives the protein CASSSINEQFF.

The chain has TRBV27 and TRBJ1-5; D is unclear. The CDR3 consists of 15 residues. The germline V and J ends were trimmed by 2 bases and 6 bases, with 14 bases remaining between them. Germline loops: CDR1 MNHEY, CDR2 SMNVEV (reference sequence). CDR3 DNA sequence: TGTGCCAGCAGTTTAGAAGGGAATTCGGGTCAGCCCCAGCATTTT. Its translation: CASSLEGNSGQPQHF.